The clone carrying this TCR beta chain was seen ten or more times. Its cognate antigen is unknown. This sample was included in a study of response to subunit inactivated influenza vaccine. TCRdb analysed the RT-PCR reads with MiXCR anew, one entry per CDR3 protein. Of over 150,000 distinct CDR3 sequences listed, about 15% are singletons. Findings of the study overall: New T cells are recruited in small numbers by each seasonal influenza vaccination, according to the authors' suggestion.

Germline V gene data show CDR1 as SGHRS and CDR2 as YFSETQ. The CDR3 totals 13 residues. Trimming took 4 bases from V and 5 from J, leaving 12 bases between them. The clonotype originates from a man in his forties or fifties who received an inactivated influenza vaccine. The chain combines TRBV5-1 with TRBJ1-2; the D gene is possibly TRBD1 (5 bases). Sequenced here: CD8+ T cells sorted from PBMCs, sampled about 5 days after vaccination. The CDR3 bases are TGCGCCAGCAGCCCTGGACAAGTATATGGCTACACCTTC. Amino acids: CASSPGQVYGYTF.